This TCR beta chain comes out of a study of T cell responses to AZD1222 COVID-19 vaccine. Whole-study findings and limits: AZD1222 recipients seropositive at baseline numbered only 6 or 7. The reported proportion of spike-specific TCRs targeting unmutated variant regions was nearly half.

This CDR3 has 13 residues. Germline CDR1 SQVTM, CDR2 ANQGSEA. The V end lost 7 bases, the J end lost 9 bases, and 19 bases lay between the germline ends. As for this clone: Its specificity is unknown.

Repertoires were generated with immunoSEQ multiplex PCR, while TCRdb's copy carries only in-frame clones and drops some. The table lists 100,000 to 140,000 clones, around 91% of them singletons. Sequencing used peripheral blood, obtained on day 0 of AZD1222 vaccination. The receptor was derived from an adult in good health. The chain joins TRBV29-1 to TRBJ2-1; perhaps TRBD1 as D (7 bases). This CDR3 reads CSGGDSTGGEQFF. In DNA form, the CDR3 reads TGCAGCGGCGGGGACAGTACCGGAGGTGAGCAGTTCTTC.